The present entry profiles one TCR beta chain with its context. This clonotype was recorded many times. Which antigen it targets is not known. Per-base qualities were not stored, and no clone one base away is much larger. Ficoll-Paque density gradient centrifugation was used to isolate PBMCs. Reads for this sample came from an Illumina NovaSeq 6000. cDNA libraries for TCRalpha and TCRbeta were prepared by 5'RACE using constant-segment primers, with sample barcodes and unique molecular identifiers added. RNA was extracted from every sample with Trizol reagent. Libraries were amplified in two PCR steps, with a second sample barcode and Illumina TruSeq adapters added in the second step. Libraries were sequenced on an Illumina NovaSeq with 2 x 150 bp paired-end reads. As for the authors' bioinformatics: Reads were demultiplexed and collapsed into UMI-guided consensus sequences with migec v1.2.7. Using mixcr v2.1.11, UMI consensuses were aligned to TRA and TRB V and J templates and then assembled into clonotypes. A clonotype was counted as expanded or contracted only if both edgeR and NoisET called the change significant, with noise models trained on biological replicates. edgeR calls used a false discovery rate-adjusted p below 0.01 and a log2 fold-change threshold of 1. As an exploratory analysis of dynamics, max-normalized trajectories of the 1000 most abundant clonotypes were examined with PCA combined with hierarchical clustering. Separately sequenced CD4+ and CD8+ repertoires were used to assign a CD4 or CD8 phenotype to each responding clone. TCRdb redid the processing of the public reads, applying fastp at Q25 and MiXCR, and retained in-frame beta chains. Each record represents a unique CDR3 protein, reported with the most common genes and DNA among its rows. The V and J calls follow TCRdb's processing rather than the paper's. The sample contains 550,000 to 650,000 distinct CDR3 sequences, 17% of them found a single time. The ten largest clonotypes hold roughly 7.7% of the sample.

The sample is drawn from a study of T-cell memory formation after mild COVID-19 (dated by TCRdb to about 2021). For context, the study as a whole: TCR sequence clusters from the two donors were found to be largely donor specific. In a couple of donors, T-cell clones that expanded and contracted after mild COVID-19 were followed by sequencing TCRalpha and TCRbeta repertoires longitudinally. The cohort was made up of two young adult volunteers, one female and one male, who were previously healthy.

From cysteine to phenylalanine, the CDR3 is 15 amino acids long. The sequence is cut down to CDR3 DNA, 45 bases in frame from base 1. CDR1 SGHVS and CDR2 FQNEAQ were looked up in the germline V gene. V lost 2 bases and J lost 5 bases, and the count of bases not matched to a germline gene is 7. The study at large found these results: Contracting CD4+ clones turned up mainly in the CM and EM memory subsets, whereas EMRA was where CD8+ clones were enriched. Only a couple of mild cases were covered in the study, and larger cohorts including severe cases with pre-infection samples were considered necessary. The second-wave clones that peaked on day 37 were not confirmed to be SARS-CoV-2 specific. Some responding clones were found in pre-infection memory, which suggests that pre-existing cross-reactive memory T cells took part in the SARS-CoV-2 response. From day 15 to 85, contracting clones showed balanced CD4/CD8 phenotypes, whereas a second wave of clones that expanded from day 15 to 37 leaned towards CD4+.

This clonotype was obtained from an adult woman who had mild COVID-19 (a few samples of this study predate the infection). The sample titles of this study are shuffled in the database, so cell type and time point are left out; the donor was told from shared clones. This sequence uses TRBV7-8 and TRBJ1-1; TRBD1 matches 8 bases in the middle. The sequencing sample was made of PBMCs or a T cell subset sorted from them (not recorded which). The nucleotide sequence reads TGTGCCAGCAGCTTAACCCAGGGGGCGAGGACTGAAGCTTTCTTT. Its translation reads: CASSLTQGARTEAFF.